The entry below gives a single T cell receptor (beta chain) sequence along with its context. Unique molecular identifiers were incorporated into the prepared TCRbeta library. MiXCR, run by TCRdb on the PCR reads, gives a single entry per CDR3 protein. Altogether around 500,000 distinct CDR3 sequences are present, about an eighth being singletons, with the ten largest covering over 5.5%. The CDR3 has 13 amino acids. The germline gives CDR1 LNHDA, CDR2 SQIVND (reference sequence). V lost 3 bases and J 6 bases, leaving 11 bases between the germline ends. This sample is drawn from a study of T-cell reconstitution after alpha-beta-depleted transplantation in children.

The receptor's source is a human donor who donated a stem cell graft to a child with combined immunodeficiency. V usage is TRBV19 and J usage is TRBJ1-2; D perhaps matches TRBD1 (5 bases). The sample here was PBMCs from the stem cell graft donor, taken from the stem cell graft. The CDR3 coding sequence is TGTGCCAGTAGTATTTCGGGGGGAGATGGCTACACCTTC. This translates into CASSISGGDGYTF.